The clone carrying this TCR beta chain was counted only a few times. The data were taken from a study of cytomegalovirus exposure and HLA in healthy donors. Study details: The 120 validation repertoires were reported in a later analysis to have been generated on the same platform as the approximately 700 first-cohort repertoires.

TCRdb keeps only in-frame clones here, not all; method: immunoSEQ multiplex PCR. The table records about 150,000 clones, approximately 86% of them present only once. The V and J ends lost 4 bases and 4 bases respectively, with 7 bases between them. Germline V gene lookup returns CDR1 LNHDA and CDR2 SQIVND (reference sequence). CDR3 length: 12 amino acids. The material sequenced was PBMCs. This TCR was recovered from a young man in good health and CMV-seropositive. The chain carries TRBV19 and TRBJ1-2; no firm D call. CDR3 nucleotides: TGTGCCAGTAGTAACCCCGGCTATGGCTACACCTTC. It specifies CASSNPGYGYTF.